These 11 T cell receptor beta chains originate from one sample sequenced in a study of T-cell reconstitution after alpha-beta-depleted transplantation in children. Preparing the TCRbeta library involved the use of unique molecular identifiers. TCRdb fed the PCR reads into MiXCR, producing one record per CDR3 protein. The sample consists of 550,000 to 600,000 distinct CDR3 sequences, under 25% of them appearing once. Source: PBMCs, mostly from graft donor cells, taken 360 days after TCRalphabeta/CD19-depleted stem cell transplant. The origin of the receptors is a boy under two years old who had a stem cell transplant for acute myeloid leukemia, so the T cells may come from the graft donor.

The chain carries TRBV6-5 and TRBJ2-2, with D tentatively TRBD2 (7 bases). The V end was cut by 2 bases, the J end by 7 bases, with 17 bases between. This CDR3 has 16 residues. The V gene's germline CDR1 is MNHEY and CDR2 SVGAGI. The CDR3 DNA follows: TGTGCCAGCAGTTACGGGGGGGCAGTGCTTAACGGGGAGCTGTTTTTT. Protein product: CASSYGGAVLNGELFF.

This clonotype was seen a few times. This chain joins TRBV4-3 and TRBJ2-7; TRBD1 aligns across 8 bases. Per germline, CDR1 LGHNA and CDR2 YSLEER. This CDR3 is 16 amino acids long. Losses at the gene ends were 4 bases for V and 3 bases for J; bases not matched to a gene: 11. The CDR3 loop is CASSPRAQGAGYEQYF. For the CDR3, the DNA is TGCGCCAGCAGCCCGAGGGCTCAGGGGGCTGGCTACGAGCAGTACTTC.

This clonotype appeared a single time. This sequence joins TRBV20-1 and TRBJ1-3; possible D gene TRBD1, 6 bases. The CDR3 is 16 amino acids. CDR1 DFQATT and CDR2 SNEGSKA come from the germline V gene (reference sequence). V was pared by 0 bases and J by 0 bases, with 12 bases between. CDR3 nucleotides: TGCAGTGCTAGAGATGTCCGGGGGCTCTCTGGAAACACCATATATTTT. As protein: CSARDVRGLSGNTIYF.

This clonotype occurred a few times. The chain combines TRBV6-5 with TRBJ1-1; 7 nucleotides line up with TRBD1. Germline values: CDR1 MNHEY, CDR2 SVGAGI. The V gene end was trimmed by 8 bases and the J gene end by 2 bases; junction bases not matched to a gene: 5. The CDR3 extends over 13 amino acids. DNA for the CDR3: TGTGCCAGCGGGGACAGCCATAACACTGAAGCTTTCTTT. Amino acid sequence: CASGDSHNTEAFF.

The chain couples TRBV12-3 or TRBV12-4 to TRBJ1-2, with D perhaps matching TRBD1 (5 bases). Trimming left V 3 bases short and J 4 bases short, with 15 bases between. The CDR3 runs 15 residues. The CDR3 region has the DNA TGTGCCAGCAGTTTGTCAGGGACGACCCGCTATGGCTACACCTTC. This translates into CASSLSGTTRYGYTF.

The chain employs TRBV6-1 and TRBJ2-3; D might be TRBD1 (6 bases). The length of the CDR3 is 14 residues. Between the trimmed V and J ends, which lost 7 bases and 6 bases, there was a span of 17 bases. Germline CDR1 is MNHNS and CDR2 is SASEGT. The CDR3 here is CASKDRLGMDTQYF. The CDR3 coding sequence is TGTGCCAGCAAAGACAGGCTCGGGATGGATACGCAGTATTTT.

V usage is TRBV20-1 and J usage is TRBJ1-6, with a possible D match to TRBD1 (6 bases). Germline-derived CDR1 and CDR2 are DFQATT and SNEGSKA (reference sequence). CDR3 length: 15 amino acids. Trimming removed 0 bases at V and 7 bases at J, with 13 bases between. Here the CDR3 reads CSARDPGVGNSPLHF. The CDR3 bases are TGCAGTGCTAGAGATCCAGGGGTTGGCAATTCACCCCTCCACTTT.

This chain uses TRBV30 with TRBJ2-1; 8 bases fit TRBD2. From germline, CDR1 is GTSNPN and CDR2 SVGIG (reference sequence). The ends lost 1 base at V and 8 bases at J; junction bases unmatched: 1. The CDR3 runs to 12 residues. The CDR3 spells CAWSDSGDEQFF. CDR3 DNA sequence: TGTGCCTGGAGTGATAGCGGGGATGAGCAGTTCTTC.

This clonotype was seen ten or more times. J is TRBJ2-5 and V is TRBV6-5, with D perhaps TRBD2 (6 bases). Looked up from germline, CDR1 is MNHEY and CDR2 is SVGAGI. Trimming cost V 0 bases and J 5 bases, with 10 bases left between them. CDR3 length equals 14 residues. As DNA, the CDR3 is TGTGCCAGCAGTTACTCGGCCCGGGGGGAGACCCAGTACTTC. Its translation: CASSYSARGETQYF.

The CDR3 DNA sequence: TGTGCCAGCAGCTTGTTGTCGAGGACAGGGGTCAATGAGCAGTTCTTC. Protein product: CASSLLSRTGVNEQFF. The chain couples TRBV5-4 to TRBJ2-1; 9 nucleotides align to TRBD1. J lost 6 bases, V lost 1 base, and 8 bases had no gene match. The germline CDR1 and CDR2 sequences are SGHNT and YYREEE (reference sequence). This CDR3 comprises 16 residues.

The chain joins TRBV29-1 to TRBJ2-5, with 11 bases fitting TRBD1. The CDR3 loop spans 15 amino acids. The V gene's germline CDR1 is SQVTM and CDR2 ANQGSEA. The trim removed 7 bases at V and 5 bases at J, leaving 12 bases unmatched. The chain's CDR3 is CSASGTGGLGETQYF. CDR3 DNA sequence: TGCAGCGCCTCCGGGACAGGGGGTTTGGGGGAGACCCAGTACTTC.